The clone carrying this T cell receptor (beta chain) was seen repeatedly, ten times or more. Its specificity is unknown. This sample was taken from a study of T-cell reconstitution after alpha-beta-depleted transplantation in children. A TCRbeta library incorporating unique molecular identifiers was prepared. One entry per CDR3 protein results from TCRdb running MiXCR on the PCR reads. This sample has about 260,000 distinct CDR3 sequences, with around 7.8% found just once. Findings and caveats of the study: T-cell numbers and diversity, one year after transplant, stemmed largely from T cells that were newly produced. It was reported that alpha-beta T cells came from several hundred expanded graft clones (about two months after transplant).

V shed 4 bases and J 0 bases; nucleotides not matched to a gene: 12. This CDR3 region has 19 residues. Germline-derived CDR1 and CDR2 are SGHAT and FQNNGV. The sample was PBMCs, mostly from graft donor cells, taken 180 days after TCRalphabeta/CD19-depleted stem cell transplant. V is TRBV11-2 and J is TRBJ2-6; 7 bases are a match to TRBD1. The TCR originated in a male patient between 10 and 17 years old who had a stem cell transplant for acute lymphoblastic leukemia, so the T cells may come from the graft donor. The CDR3 DNA reads TGTGCCAGCAGCTCCCTCAGGGGGTCTCCCGACTCTGGGGCCAACGTCCTGACTTTC. Translation gives CASSSLRGSPDSGANVLTF.